The text below deals with one T cell receptor (beta chain). Its antigen is unknown. The data were obtained in a study of beta chain features in type 1 diabetes. Broader study findings: Shortening that was moderate but significant affected the TCRB CDR3s of Type 1 diabetes patients in all four CD4+ subsets.

This CDR3 has 13 residues. Trimming left V 7 bases short and J 0 bases short, with 10 bases between. In germline, CDR1 is MNHNS, CDR2 SASEGT. Of the isolated RNA, all was reverse transcribed, and so the sequenced material was expressed TCRB transcripts. Clones were sequenced by immunoSEQ multiplex PCR, and TCRdb holds only the in-frame ones, with some missing. The sample lists about 240,000 clones, 27% seen once, with under 4.5% in the top ten. CD45RO/CCR7/CD25/CD127/CD95/CD27 sorting isolated CD4+ naive, central memory, regulatory and stem cell-like memory cells. The source is a man aged 25-45 years in good health. The sample consisted of central memory CD4+ T cells from blood. The chain employs TRBV6-1 and TRBJ2-7, with D possibly matching TRBD2 (5 bases). The CDR3, as DNA: TGTGCCAGCACCCCGGGAAGCTCCTACGAGCAGTACTTC. Protein sequence: CASTPGSSYEQYF.